The rows below give T cell receptor beta chains drawn from one sample of a study of blood T cells in healthy people across ages. TCRdb itself ran the 5' RACE reads through MiXCR, one entry per CDR3 protein. The sample has 700,000 to 1,000,000 distinct CDR3 sequences, 40% to 50% seen once. The sequenced sample was blood. The source is a man in his sixties in good health. Both conserved end residues are part of each CDR3. Fields, in order: D gene, J gene, clone size, V gene, CDR3 length, CDR3 protein, CDR3 DNA. D genes are given only for firm matches. Only some rows state a clone size, as once, few, many or a class for expanded clones.

NA TRBJ2-7 NA TRBV7-9 15 CASSLAGASNYEQYF TGTGCCAGCAGCTTAGCAGGGGCGAGTAACTACGAGCAGTACTTC
NA TRBJ2-2 NA TRBV5-6 13 CASSLELAGELFF TGTGCCAGCAGCTTGGAATTGGCCGGGGAGCTGTTTTTT
NA TRBJ2-1 NA TRBV6-6 12 CASSPVGNEQFF TGTGCCAGCAGCCCCGTCGGGAATGAGCAGTTCTTC
TRBD2 TRBJ2-5 NA TRBV6-2/TRBV6-3 16 CASSYLAGAVQETQYF TGTGCCAGCAGTTACCTAGCGGGGGCCGTCCAAGAGACCCAGTACTTC
TRBD2 TRBJ2-4 NA TRBV6-4 20 CASSPPLGLAGVRGKNIQYF TGTGCCAGCAGTCCACCACTGGGACTAGCGGGAGTTAGGGGCAAAAACATTCAGTACTTC
NA TRBJ2-1 NA TRBV29-1 13 CSARYTSYNEQFF TGCAGCGCCCGATATACCTCCTACAATGAGCAGTTCTTC
NA TRBJ2-2 NA TRBV29-1 12 CSVGSSAGELFF TGCAGCGTTGGATCCAGCGCCGGGGAGCTGTTTTTT
NA TRBJ2-4 few TRBV6-6 13 CASSLYRENIQYF TGTGCCAGCAGCCTTTACAGGGAAAACATTCAGTACTTC
NA TRBJ2-3 many TRBV18 12 CASSPTTDTQYF TGTGCCAGCTCCCCCACCACAGATACGCAGTATTTT
NA TRBJ2-1 few TRBV5-5 13 CASSFSPANEQFF TGTGCCAGCAGCTTCTCCCCGGCAAATGAGCAGTTCTTC
NA TRBJ1-6 few TRBV20-1 15 CSARDRVGSYSPLHF TGCAGTGCTAGAGATCGAGTAGGATCTTATTCACCCCTCCACTTT
NA TRBJ1-5 NA TRBV6-2/TRBV6-3 16 CASSLLPAKSNQPQHF TGTGCCAGCAGCCTCCTACCGGCTAAGAGCAATCAGCCCCAGCATTTT
NA TRBJ1-6 few TRBV7-2 15 CASSLGAQGGSPLHF TGTGCCAGCAGCCTAGGGGCGCAGGGAGGTTCACCCCTCCACTTT
NA TRBJ2-1 NA TRBV3-1 14 CASSQNRVPNEQFF TGTGCCAGCAGCCAAAACAGGGTCCCCAATGAGCAGTTCTTC
NA TRBJ2-1 NA TRBV29-1 11 CSVPQGYEQFF TGCAGCGTTCCCCAGGGATACGAGCAGTTCTTC
TRBD2 TRBJ2-7 few TRBV28 15 CASHSPGGSAYEQYF TGTGCCAGCCACTCCCCCGGGGGGTCGGCCTACGAGCAGTACTTC
NA TRBJ2-5 few TRBV6-6 14 CASSNPGSQETQYF TGTGCCAGCAGTAACCCAGGGTCTCAAGAGACCCAGTACTTC
NA TRBJ2-6 many TRBV12-3/TRBV12-4 19 CASFPGGGGISSGANVLTF TGTGCCAGCTTTCCAGGGGGCGGGGGGATAAGCTCTGGGGCCAACGTCCTGACTTTC
NA TRBJ2-7 NA TRBV7-9 13 CASSPIRSYEQYF TGTGCCAGCAGCCCGATAAGGTCCTACGAGCAGTACTTC
NA TRBJ1-2 NA TRBV19 13 CASTAPPTYGYTF TGTGCCAGTACCGCACCCCCCACCTATGGCTACACCTTC
TRBD2 TRBJ2-5 NA TRBV5-1 13 CASSSGREETQYF TGCGCCAGCAGCTCGGGGAGGGAGGAGACCCAGTACTTC
NA TRBJ2-5 NA TRBV5-1 17 CASSLALGAGYQETQYF TGCGCCAGCAGCTTGGCATTGGGGGCCGGGTACCAAGAGACCCAGTACTTC
NA TRBJ2-1 NA TRBV27 13 CASRTNRRDEQFF TGTGCCAGCAGAACAAACCGCCGAGATGAGCAGTTCTTC
NA TRBJ1-5 NA TRBV15 13 CATSRQENQPQHF TGTGCCACCAGTAGGCAGGAGAATCAGCCCCAGCATTTT
NA TRBJ2-5 few TRBV9 13 CASGLGNQETQYF TGTGCCAGCGGCCTCGGCAACCAAGAGACCCAGTACTTC
NA TRBJ2-2 once TRBV27 15 CASYGQGGYTGELFF TGTGCCTCCTACGGGCAGGGGGGTTACACCGGGGAGCTGTTTTTT
TRBD2 TRBJ2-1 few TRBV3-1 15 CASSQAAGPFNEQFF TGTGCCAGCAGCCAAGCAGCGGGGCCCTTCAATGAGCAGTTCTTC
NA TRBJ1-2 NA TRBV5-6 12 CASSKAFYGYTF TGTGCCAGCAGCAAGGCCTTCTATGGCTACACCTTC
NA TRBJ2-3 few TRBV29-1 14 CSVLGQTSTDTQYF TGCAGCGTACTCGGACAAACTAGCACAGATACGCAGTATTTT
NA TRBJ1-2 NA TRBV20-1 14 CSAREIRTYYGYTF TGCAGTGCTAGAGAAATAAGGACTTACTATGGCTACACCTTC
NA TRBJ1-4 NA TRBV21-1 17 CASSLGDRDRTNEKLFF TGTGCCAGCAGCTTGGGGGACAGGGACAGAACTAATGAAAAACTGTTTTTT
NA TRBJ2-1 once TRBV20-1 16 CSASHITGQIYNEQFF TGCAGTGCTAGCCACATAACCGGGCAAATTTACAATGAGCAGTTCTTC
NA TRBJ2-1 few TRBV28 16 CASSPSAGGFFNEQFF TGTGCCAGCAGTCCCTCGGCTGGAGGGTTTTTCAATGAGCAGTTCTTC
TRBD2 TRBJ2-1 few TRBV11-1 19 CASSTGTSGGDWSYNEQFF TGTGCCAGCAGTACCGGGACTAGCGGGGGGGACTGGTCCTACAATGAGCAGTTCTTC
NA TRBJ2-7 NA TRBV6-2/TRBV6-3 12 CATRTDANEQYF TGTGCCACCCGGACGGACGCCAACGAGCAGTACTTC
NA TRBJ2-7 NA TRBV7-2 12 CASSLGPDEQYF TGTGCCAGCAGCTTAGGTCCGGACGAGCAGTACTTC
NA TRBJ2-7 NA TRBV12-3/TRBV12-4 11 CASSIVNEQYF TGTGCCAGCTCAATCGTCAATGAGCAGTACTTC
TRBD2 TRBJ2-1 many TRBV5-5 18 CASSSGTSGGIGGSGQFF TGTGCCAGCAGCTCCGGGACTAGCGGGGGGATAGGGGGGTCGGGGCAGTTCTTC
NA TRBJ2-3 NA TRBV5-1 15 CASSLKGIGTDTQYF TGCGCCAGCAGCTTGAAGGGGATAGGCACAGATACGCAGTATTTT
NA TRBJ1-1 NA TRBV5-6 13 CASSLSGNLVAFF TGTGCCAGCAGCTTGTCCGGTAATTTGGTAGCTTTCTTT
TRBD2 TRBJ2-3 few TRBV10-3 19 CAISDSGTSGDPTTDTQYF TGTGCCATCAGTGACTCCGGGACTAGCGGGGACCCCACGACAGATACGCAGTATTTT
NA TRBJ1-4 NA TRBV7-2 12 CASSSQNEKLFF TGTGCCAGCAGCTCACAAAATGAAAAACTGTTTTTT
TRBD1 TRBJ2-7 many TRBV29-1 14 CSVDSGQGDYEQYF TGCAGCGTTGACTCGGGACAGGGTGACTACGAGCAGTACTTC
NA TRBJ1-2 few TRBV5-5 15 CASSRGGGGNYGYTF TGTGCCAGCAGCCGTGGGGGAGGTGGGAACTATGGCTACACCTTC
NA TRBJ2-7 NA TRBV14 14 CASSQAHTSYEQYF TGTGCCAGCAGCCAAGCTCACACCTCCTACGAGCAGTACTTC
NA TRBJ2-7 NA TRBV2 15 CASSAERQPTYEQYF TGTGCCAGCAGTGCGGAACGACAGCCCACCTACGAGCAGTACTTC
NA TRBJ2-7 few TRBV12-3/TRBV12-4 15 CASSLGGAVSYEQYF TGTGCCAGCAGTTTAGGCGGGGCAGTCTCCTACGAGCAGTACTTC
NA TRBJ1-4 NA TRBV6-6 14 CASSRGGTNEKLFF TGTGCCAGCAGTCGAGGGGGAACTAATGAAAAACTGTTTTTT
NA TRBJ1-6 NA TRBV20-1 17 CSARDRVNTGDYSPLHF TGCAGTGCTAGAGATCGGGTCAATACTGGAGACTATTCACCCCTCCACTTT
NA TRBJ1-2 NA TRBV29-1 11 CSSSGTLGYTF TGCAGCTCTTCCGGGACATTGGGCTACACCTTC
NA TRBJ2-4 NA TRBV18 15 CASSPQELAKNVQYF TGTGCCAGCTCACCACAAGAACTAGCCAAAAACGTTCAGTACTTC